This T cell receptor (beta chain) is drawn from a study of shared clonotypes between healthy human individuals. CDR3 length: 16 amino acids. Between the trimmed V and J ends, which lost 0 bases and 0 bases, there was a span of 6 bases. CDR1 and CDR2 from the germline V gene are KGHSH and LQKENI. Measured with immunoSEQ multiplex PCR; TCRdb has only the in-frame clones, and not every one. The sample lists about 96,000 clones; 40% to 55% were seen once. The gene calls are TRBV18 and TRBJ2-6; no clear D. This receptor was taken from a middle-aged woman in good health. Some clones in this sample may be carry-over from other donors' samples. The sequencing sample was made of PBMCs. The CDR3 DNA is TGTGCCAGCTCACCACCGTCCTTCTCTGGGGCCAACGTCCTGACTTTC. Residues: CASSPPSFSGANVLTF.